The entry that follows covers one T cell receptor beta chain sequence. This sample was taken from a study of cytomegalovirus exposure and HLA in healthy donors. 13 Jbeta primers and 60 Vbeta primers were used for the PCR. Some clones are missing from TCRdb's copy, which holds only in-frame ones; the method was immunoSEQ multiplex PCR. The profile shows around 31,000 clones, approximately 90% of them singletons. Trimming cost V 6 bases and J 4 bases; bases outside gene matches: 7. Looked up from germline, CDR1 is LNHNV and CDR2 is YYDKDF (reference sequence). This CDR3 has 14 residues. V gene TRBV15 combines with J gene TRBJ2-7, with 9 nucleotides matching TRBD2. The TCR was taken from a boy aged 10-17 years in good health and CMV-seronegative. The sequenced sample consisted of PBMCs. In DNA form, the CDR3 reads TGTGCCACCAGTAACCAGCGGGGGGATTACGAGCAGTACTTC. Its translation is CATSNQRGDYEQYF.